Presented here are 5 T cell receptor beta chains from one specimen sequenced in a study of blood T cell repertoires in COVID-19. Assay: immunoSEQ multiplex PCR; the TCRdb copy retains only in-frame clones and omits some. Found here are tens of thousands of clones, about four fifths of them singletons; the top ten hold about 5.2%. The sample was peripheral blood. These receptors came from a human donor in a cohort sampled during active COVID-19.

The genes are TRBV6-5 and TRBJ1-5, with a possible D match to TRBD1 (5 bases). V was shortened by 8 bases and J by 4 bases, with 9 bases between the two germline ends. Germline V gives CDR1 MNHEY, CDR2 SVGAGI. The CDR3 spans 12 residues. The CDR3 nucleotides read TGTGCCAGCGGGGGGGGGAATCAGCCCCAGCATTTT. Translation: CASGGGNQPQHF.

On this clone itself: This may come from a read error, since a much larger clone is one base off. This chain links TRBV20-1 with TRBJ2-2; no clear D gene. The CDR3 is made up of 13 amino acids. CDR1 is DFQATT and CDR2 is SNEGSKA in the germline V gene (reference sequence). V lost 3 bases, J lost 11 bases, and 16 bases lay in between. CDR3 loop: CSASREREEELFF. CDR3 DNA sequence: TGCAGTGCTAGTCGAGAGCGAGAAGAAGAGCTGTTTTTT.

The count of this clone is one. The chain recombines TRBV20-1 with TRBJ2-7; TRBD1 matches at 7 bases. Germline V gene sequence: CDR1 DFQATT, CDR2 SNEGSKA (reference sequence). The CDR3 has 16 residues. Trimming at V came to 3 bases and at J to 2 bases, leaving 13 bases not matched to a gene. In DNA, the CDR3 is TGCAGTGCTAGTGGTCACCCTTCCGGGACAGCCTACGAGCAGTACTTC. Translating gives CSASGHPSGTAYEQYF.

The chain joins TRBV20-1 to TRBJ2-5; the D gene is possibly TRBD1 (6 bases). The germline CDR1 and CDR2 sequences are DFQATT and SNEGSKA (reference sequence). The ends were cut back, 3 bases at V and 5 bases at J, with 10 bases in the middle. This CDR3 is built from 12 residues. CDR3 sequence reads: CSASVQGETQYF. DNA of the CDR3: TGCAGTGCTAGTGTGCAGGGGGAGACCCAGTACTTC.

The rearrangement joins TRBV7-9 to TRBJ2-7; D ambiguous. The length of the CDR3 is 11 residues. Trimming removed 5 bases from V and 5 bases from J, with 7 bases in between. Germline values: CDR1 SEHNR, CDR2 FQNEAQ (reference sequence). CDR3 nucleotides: TGTGCCAGCAGCCCGTATAACGAGCAGTACTTC. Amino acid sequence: CASSPYNEQYF.